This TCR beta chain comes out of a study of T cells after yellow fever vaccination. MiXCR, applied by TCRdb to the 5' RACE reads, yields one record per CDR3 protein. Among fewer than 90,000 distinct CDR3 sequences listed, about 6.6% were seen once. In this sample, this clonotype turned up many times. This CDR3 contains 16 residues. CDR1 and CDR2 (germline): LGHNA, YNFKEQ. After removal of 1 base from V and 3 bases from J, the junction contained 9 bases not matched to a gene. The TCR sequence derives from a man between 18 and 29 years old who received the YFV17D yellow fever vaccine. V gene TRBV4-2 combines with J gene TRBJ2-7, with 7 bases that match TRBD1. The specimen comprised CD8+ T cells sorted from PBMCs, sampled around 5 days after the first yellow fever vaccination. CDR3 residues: CASSQVFGAGGYEQYF. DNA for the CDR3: TGTGCCAGCAGCCAAGTTTTCGGGGCAGGGGGCTACGAGCAGTACTTC.